These 13 T cell receptor beta chains originate from one sample sequenced in a study of CD8+ T cells in alopecia areata. Treatment indicated: oral pan-JAK inhibitor, 5-10 mg twice daily. RNA extraction was followed by reverse transcription into cDNA, which acted as the sequencing template. Libraries were prepared by immunoSEQ multiplex PCR; TCRdb keeps only in-frame clonotypes and omits some of them. The table records about 180,000 clones, 40% to 65% of them present only once. Sequenced material: CD8+ T cells sorted from blood, taken at week 24, from a patient treated with tofacitinib. The receptors were sampled from a human donor with alopecia areata.

The chain joins TRBV4-3 to TRBJ2-1; the match to TRBD2 covers 7 bases. V shed 0 bases, J shed 8 bases, and the junction held 13 bases outside the gene matches. There are 17 residues in the CDR3. Per the germline V gene, CDR1 is LGHNA and CDR2 is YSLEER. The CDR3 sequence: CASSQDPGRTSPDEQFF. CDR3 coding DNA: TGCGCCAGCAGCCAAGATCCCGGACGGACTAGTCCGGATGAGCAGTTCTTC.

The chain joins TRBV29-1 to TRBJ1-2; 9 nucleotides line up with TRBD1. The CDR3 has 13 amino acids. Germline V CDR1 and CDR2: SQVTM, ANQGSEA. V was pared by 4 bases and J by 6 bases, with 6 bases of the junction left unmatched. CDR3 loop: CSVGTGALDGYTF. The CDR3 nucleotides are TGCAGCGTTGGGACAGGGGCGTTGGATGGCTACACCTTC.

The chain is built from TRBV27 and TRBJ1-1; TRBD1 is a possible D gene (5 bases). This CDR3 contains 14 residues. Germline V gene sequence: CDR1 MNHEY, CDR2 SMNVEV (reference sequence). V lost 0 bases, J lost 7 bases, and 12 bases lay in between. Written as DNA, the CDR3 is TGTGCCAGCAGTTTATCCCTCAGGGCTGGTGAAGCTTTCTTT. This gives the protein CASSLSLRAGEAFF.

This sequence joins TRBV4-3 and TRBJ2-1; 7 nucleotides agree with TRBD1. Germline values: CDR1 LGHNA, CDR2 YSLEER. V shed 2 bases, J shed 5 bases, and the junction held 6 bases outside the gene matches. The CDR3 extends over 15 amino acids. The CDR3 DNA reads TGCGCCAGCAGCCAATACACAGGGACAGACAATGAGCAGTTCTTC. Residues: CASSQYTGTDNEQFF.

This chain joins TRBV9 and TRBJ1-3; tentative D call: TRBD1 (6 bases). Germline CDR1 and CDR2: SGDLS and YYNGEE. V lost 4 bases and J lost 0, with 11 bases in between. The CDR3 consists of 15 residues. The CDR3 DNA follows: TGTGCCAGCAGCTCAGGGGCCAGCTCTGGAAACACCATATATTTT. This encodes CASSSGASSGNTIYF. Full variable domain (rest looked up from reference TRBV9 and TRBJ1-3): DSGVTQTPKHLITATGQRVTLRCSPRSGDLSVYWYQQSLDQGLQFLIQYYNGEERAKGNILERFSAQQFPDLHSELNLSSLELGDSALYFCASSSGASSGNTIYFGEGSWLTVV.

This clone was observed a few times. This sequence joins TRBV14 and TRBJ2-7; D gene ambiguous. The germline gives CDR1 SGHDN, CDR2 FVKESK. Trimming took off 4 bases at V and 5 bases at J, with 12 bases between the two ends. The CDR3 contains 13 residues. CDR3 protein: CASSPGLSNEQYF. CDR3 coding DNA: TGTGCCAGCAGCCCCGGGCTTTCGAACGAGCAGTACTTC.

The chain couples TRBV6-5 to TRBJ1-1; tentatively, D is TRBD1 (6 bases). This CDR3 comprises 15 residues. Per the germline V gene, CDR1 is MNHEY and CDR2 is SVGAGI. V gave up 0 bases and J gave up 5 bases, with 13 bases separating them. CDR3 DNA sequence: TGTGCCAGCAGTTACTCACGGGGGCAGCGGACTGAAGCTTTCTTT. This encodes CASSYSRGQRTEAFF.

Turning to this clone: Other nucleotide sequences from this sample produce the same CDR3. This sequence joins TRBV30 and TRBJ1-1; D is ambiguous. The CDR3 consists of 13 residues. Between the trimmed V and J ends, which lost 0 bases and 4 bases, there was a span of 9 bases. CDR1 is GTSNPN and CDR2 is SVGIG in the germline V gene (reference sequence). Written as DNA, the CDR3 is TGTGCCTGGAGTGTGGGTCGGACCACTGAAGCTTTCTTT. Its translation: CAWSVGRTTEAFF.

The chain is built from TRBV27 and TRBJ2-3, with TRBD1 matching 8 bases. This CDR3 is built from 17 residues. V lost 1 base and J lost 6; bases outside the gene matches: 12. The germline V gene has CDR1 MNHEY and CDR2 SMNVEV (reference sequence). CDR3 sequence reads: CASSLYSGQGAGDTQYF. The CDR3 DNA reads as TGTGCCAGCAGTTTATATAGTGGTCAGGGGGCTGGCGATACGCAGTATTTT.

The rearrangement joins TRBV11-2 to TRBJ2-7, with D maybe TRBD2 (5 bases). V was trimmed by 3 bases and J by 3 bases, leaving 9 bases between them. This CDR3 comprises 13 residues. Germline V CDR1 and CDR2: SGHAT, FQNNGV. The CDR3 sequence is CASSFRGIYEQYF. The CDR3 DNA is TGTGCCAGCAGCTTTAGAGGGATCTACGAGCAGTACTTC.

This clone was counted a few times. The genes are TRBV30 and TRBJ2-3, with D possibly called TRBD1 or TRBD2 (5 bases each). The germline gives CDR1 GTSNPN, CDR2 SVGIG (reference sequence). This CDR3 has 17 amino acids. Trimming pared 1 base from V and 2 bases from J, leaving 19 bases between. CDR3 in amino acids: CAWSAWDRPTNTDTQYF. CDR3 sequence (DNA): TGTGCCTGGAGTGCCTGGGACCGTCCGACGAACACAGATACGCAGTATTTT.

This clone has more than one count but fewer than ten. The rearrangement joins TRBV14 to TRBJ1-2; no reliable D call. This CDR3 contains 13 residues. Germline CDR1 is SGHDN and CDR2 is FVKESK. V shed 0 bases and J shed 5 bases, with 7 bases lying between them. The CDR3, as DNA: TGTGCCAGCAGCCAAGAGGCAGATTATGGCTACACCTTC. Translation gives CASSQEADYGYTF.

This chain joins TRBV5-1 and TRBJ2-2; 8 nucleotides agree with TRBD1. With V trimmed by 2 bases and J by 1 base, 4 bases remained unmatched. CDR1 is SGHRS, CDR2 YFSETQ, per germline. The CDR3 totals 16 residues. In DNA, the CDR3 is TGCGCCAGCAGCTTCCCGACAGGGGAGAACACCGGGGAGCTGTTTTTT. Protein: CASSFPTGENTGELFF.